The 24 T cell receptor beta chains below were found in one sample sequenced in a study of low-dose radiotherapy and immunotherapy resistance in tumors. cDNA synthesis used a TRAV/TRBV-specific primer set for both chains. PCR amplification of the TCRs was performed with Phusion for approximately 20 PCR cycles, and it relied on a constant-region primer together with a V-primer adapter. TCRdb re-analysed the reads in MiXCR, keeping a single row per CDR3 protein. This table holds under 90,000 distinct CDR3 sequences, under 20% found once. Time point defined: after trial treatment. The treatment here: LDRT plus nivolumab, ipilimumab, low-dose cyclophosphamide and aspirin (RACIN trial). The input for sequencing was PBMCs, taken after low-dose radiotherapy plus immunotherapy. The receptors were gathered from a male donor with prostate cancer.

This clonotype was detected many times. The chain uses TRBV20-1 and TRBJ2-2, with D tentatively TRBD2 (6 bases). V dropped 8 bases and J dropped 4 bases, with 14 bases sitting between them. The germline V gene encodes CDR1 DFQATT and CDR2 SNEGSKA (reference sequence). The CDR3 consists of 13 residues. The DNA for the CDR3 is TGCAGTACCGATCAGCGGGCCACCGGGGAGCTGTTTTTT. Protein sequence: CSTDQRATGELFF.

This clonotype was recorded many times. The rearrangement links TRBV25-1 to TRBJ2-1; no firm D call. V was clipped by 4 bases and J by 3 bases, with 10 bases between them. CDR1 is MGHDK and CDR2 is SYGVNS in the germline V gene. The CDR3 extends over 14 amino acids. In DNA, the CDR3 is TGTGCCAGCAGTGGAGACCTGGGCTACAATGAGCAGTTCTTC. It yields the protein CASSGDLGYNEQFF.

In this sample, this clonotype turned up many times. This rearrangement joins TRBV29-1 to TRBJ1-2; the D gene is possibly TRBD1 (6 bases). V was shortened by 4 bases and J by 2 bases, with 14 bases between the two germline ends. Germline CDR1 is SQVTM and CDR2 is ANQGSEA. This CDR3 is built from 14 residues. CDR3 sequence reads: CSVVRDTENYGYTF. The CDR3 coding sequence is TGCAGCGTTGTCCGGGACACCGAGAACTATGGCTACACCTTC.

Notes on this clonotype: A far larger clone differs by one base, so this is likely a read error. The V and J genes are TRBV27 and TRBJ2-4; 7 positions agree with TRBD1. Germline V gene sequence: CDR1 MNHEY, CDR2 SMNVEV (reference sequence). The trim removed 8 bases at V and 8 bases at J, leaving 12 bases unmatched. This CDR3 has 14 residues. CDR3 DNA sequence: TGTGCCAGCGGCCGGCTTAGTCAGGGGGACATTCAGTACTTC. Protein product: CASGRLSQGDIQYF.

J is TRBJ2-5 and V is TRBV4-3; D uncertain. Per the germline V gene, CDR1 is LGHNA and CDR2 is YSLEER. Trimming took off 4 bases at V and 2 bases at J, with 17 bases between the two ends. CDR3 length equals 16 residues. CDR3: CASSPTLRQKQETQYF. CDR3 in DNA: TGCGCCAGCAGCCCTACGCTGCGTCAGAAACAAGAGACCCAGTACTTC.

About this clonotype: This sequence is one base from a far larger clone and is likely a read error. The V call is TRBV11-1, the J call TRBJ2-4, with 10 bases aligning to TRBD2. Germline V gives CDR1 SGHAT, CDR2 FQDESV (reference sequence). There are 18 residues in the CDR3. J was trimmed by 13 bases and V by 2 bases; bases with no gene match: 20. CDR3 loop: CASSLRRTSGTSYNEQYF. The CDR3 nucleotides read TGTGCCAGCAGCTTAAGGCGTACTAGCGGGACCTCCTACAATGAGCAGTACTTC.

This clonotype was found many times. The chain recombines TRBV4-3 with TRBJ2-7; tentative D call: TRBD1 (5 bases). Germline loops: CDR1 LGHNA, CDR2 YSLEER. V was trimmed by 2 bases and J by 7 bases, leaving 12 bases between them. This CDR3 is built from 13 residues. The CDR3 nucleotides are TGCGCCAGCAGCCAACAGACAGACGCAGAGCAGTACTTC. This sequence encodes CASSQQTDAEQYF.

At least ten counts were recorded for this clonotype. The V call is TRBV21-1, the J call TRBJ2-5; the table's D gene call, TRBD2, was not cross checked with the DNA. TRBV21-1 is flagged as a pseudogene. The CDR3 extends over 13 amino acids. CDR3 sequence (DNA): TGTGCCAGCAGCTCTAGCGCCCAAGAGACCCAGTACTTC. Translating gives CASSSSAQETQYF.

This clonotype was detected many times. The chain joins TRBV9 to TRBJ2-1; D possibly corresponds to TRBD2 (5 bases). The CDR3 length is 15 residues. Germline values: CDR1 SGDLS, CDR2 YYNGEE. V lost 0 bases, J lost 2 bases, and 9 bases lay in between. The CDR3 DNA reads TGTGCCAGCAGCGTAGTAAGCGGAACCTACAATGAGCAGTTCTTC. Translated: CASSVVSGTYNEQFF.

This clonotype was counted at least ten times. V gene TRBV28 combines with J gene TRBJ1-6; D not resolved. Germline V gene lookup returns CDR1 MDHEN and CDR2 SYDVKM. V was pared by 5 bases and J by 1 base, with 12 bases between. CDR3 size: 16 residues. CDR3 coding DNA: TGTGCCAGCAGTACCATTGGACGGTCCTATAATTCACCCCTCCACTTT. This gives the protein CASSTIGRSYNSPLHF.

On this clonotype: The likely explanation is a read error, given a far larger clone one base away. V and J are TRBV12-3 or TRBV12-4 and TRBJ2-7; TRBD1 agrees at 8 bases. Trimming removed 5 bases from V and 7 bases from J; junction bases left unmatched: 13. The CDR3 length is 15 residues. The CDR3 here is CASSGVGQASNEQYF. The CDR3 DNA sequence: TGTGCCAGCAGTGGCGTGGGACAGGCATCCAATGAGCAGTACTTC.

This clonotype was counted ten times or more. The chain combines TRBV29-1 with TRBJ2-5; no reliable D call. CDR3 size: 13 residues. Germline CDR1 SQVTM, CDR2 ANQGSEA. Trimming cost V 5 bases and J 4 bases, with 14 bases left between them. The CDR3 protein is CSVLKSFLETQYF. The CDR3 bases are TGCAGCGTTCTCAAAAGTTTTCTAGAGACCCAGTACTTC.

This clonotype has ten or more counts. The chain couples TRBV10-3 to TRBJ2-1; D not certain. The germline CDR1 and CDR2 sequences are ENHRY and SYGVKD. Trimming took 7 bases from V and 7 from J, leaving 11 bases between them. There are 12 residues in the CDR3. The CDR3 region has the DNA TGTGCCATCACTCCGGACGGGAATGAGCAGTTCTTC. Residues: CAITPDGNEQFF.

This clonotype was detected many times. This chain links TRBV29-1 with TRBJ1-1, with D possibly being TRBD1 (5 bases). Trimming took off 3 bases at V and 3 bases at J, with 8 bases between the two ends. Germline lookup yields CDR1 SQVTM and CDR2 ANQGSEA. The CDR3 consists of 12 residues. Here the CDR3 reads CSVDRDDTEAFF. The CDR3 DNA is TGCAGCGTTGATAGGGACGACACTGAAGCTTTCTTT.

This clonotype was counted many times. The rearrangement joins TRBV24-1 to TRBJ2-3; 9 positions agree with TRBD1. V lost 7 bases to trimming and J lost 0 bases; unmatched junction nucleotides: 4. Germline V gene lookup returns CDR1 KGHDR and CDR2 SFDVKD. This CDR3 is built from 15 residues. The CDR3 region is CATSLGQGSTDTQYF. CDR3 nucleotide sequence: TGTGCCACCAGCCTTGGACAGGGGAGCACAGATACGCAGTATTTT.

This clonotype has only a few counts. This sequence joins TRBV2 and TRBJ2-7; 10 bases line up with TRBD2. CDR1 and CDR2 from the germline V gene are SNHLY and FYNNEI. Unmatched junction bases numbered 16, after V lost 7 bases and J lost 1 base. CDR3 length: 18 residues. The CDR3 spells CASTSGTSESRTSYEQYF. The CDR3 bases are TGTGCCAGCACCAGCGGGACTAGCGAATCAAGAACGTCCTACGAGCAGTACTTC.

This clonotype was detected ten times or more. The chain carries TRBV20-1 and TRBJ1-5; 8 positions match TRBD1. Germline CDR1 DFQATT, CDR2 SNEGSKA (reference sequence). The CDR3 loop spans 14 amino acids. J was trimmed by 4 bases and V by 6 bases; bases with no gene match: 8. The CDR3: CSARDRGSNQPQHF. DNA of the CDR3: TGCAGTGCACGAGACAGGGGATCAAATCAGCCCCAGCATTTT.

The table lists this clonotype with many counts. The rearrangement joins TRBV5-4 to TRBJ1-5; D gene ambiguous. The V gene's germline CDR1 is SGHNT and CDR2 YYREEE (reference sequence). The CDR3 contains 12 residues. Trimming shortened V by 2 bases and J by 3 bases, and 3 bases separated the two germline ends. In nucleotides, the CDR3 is TGTGCCAGCAGCTTTCCCAATCAGCCCCAGCATTTT. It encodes CASSFPNQPQHF. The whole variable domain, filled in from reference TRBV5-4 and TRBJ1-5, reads ETGVTQSPTHLIKTRGQQVTLRCSSQSGHNTVSWYQQALGQGPQFIFQYYREEENGRGNFPPRFSGLQFPNYSSELNVNALELDDSALYLCASSFPNQPQHFGDGTRLSIL.

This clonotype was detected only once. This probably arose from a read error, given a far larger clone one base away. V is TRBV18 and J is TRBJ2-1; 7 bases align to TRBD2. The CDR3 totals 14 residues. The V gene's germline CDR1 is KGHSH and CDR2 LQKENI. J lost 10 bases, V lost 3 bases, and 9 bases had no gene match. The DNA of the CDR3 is TGTGCCAGCTCACCGAGCGGGACGAACTACGAGCAGTTCTTC. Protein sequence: CASSPSGTNYEQFF.

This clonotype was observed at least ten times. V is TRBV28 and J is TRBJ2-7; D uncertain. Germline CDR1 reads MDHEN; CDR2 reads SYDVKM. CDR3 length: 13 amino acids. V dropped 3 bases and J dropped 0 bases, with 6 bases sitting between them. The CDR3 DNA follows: TGTGCCAGCAGTTTTACCCTCTCCTACGAGCAGTACTTC. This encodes CASSFTLSYEQYF.

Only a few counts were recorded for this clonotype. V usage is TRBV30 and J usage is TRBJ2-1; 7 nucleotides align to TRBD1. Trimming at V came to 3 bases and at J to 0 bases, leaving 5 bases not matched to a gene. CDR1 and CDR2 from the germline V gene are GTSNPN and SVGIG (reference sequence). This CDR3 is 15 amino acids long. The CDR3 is CAWRRTGSSYNEQFF. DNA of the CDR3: TGTGCCTGGAGAAGGACAGGAAGCTCCTACAATGAGCAGTTCTTC.

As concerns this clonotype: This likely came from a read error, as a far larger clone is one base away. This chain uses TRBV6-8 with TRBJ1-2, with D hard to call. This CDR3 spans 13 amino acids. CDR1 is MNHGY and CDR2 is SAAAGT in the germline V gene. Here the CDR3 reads CASSDGSRYDYTF. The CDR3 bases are TGTGCCAGCAGTGATGGCAGCCGCTATGACTACACCTTC.

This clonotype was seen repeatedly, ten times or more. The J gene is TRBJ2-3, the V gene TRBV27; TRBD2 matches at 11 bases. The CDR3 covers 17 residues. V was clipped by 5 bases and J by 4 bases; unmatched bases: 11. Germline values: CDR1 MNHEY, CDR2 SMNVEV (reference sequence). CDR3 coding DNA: TGTGCCAGCAGTACCTCCCGACTAGCGGGACTAGCAGATACGCAGTATTTT. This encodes CASSTSRLAGLADTQYF.

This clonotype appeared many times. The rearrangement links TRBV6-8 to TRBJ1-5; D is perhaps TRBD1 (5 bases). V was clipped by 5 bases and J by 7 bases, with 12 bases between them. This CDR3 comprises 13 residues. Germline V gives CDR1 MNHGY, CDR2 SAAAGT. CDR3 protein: CASSRGVSQPQHF. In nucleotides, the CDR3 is TGTGCCAGCAGTAGAGGGGTGAGCCAGCCCCAGCATTTT.